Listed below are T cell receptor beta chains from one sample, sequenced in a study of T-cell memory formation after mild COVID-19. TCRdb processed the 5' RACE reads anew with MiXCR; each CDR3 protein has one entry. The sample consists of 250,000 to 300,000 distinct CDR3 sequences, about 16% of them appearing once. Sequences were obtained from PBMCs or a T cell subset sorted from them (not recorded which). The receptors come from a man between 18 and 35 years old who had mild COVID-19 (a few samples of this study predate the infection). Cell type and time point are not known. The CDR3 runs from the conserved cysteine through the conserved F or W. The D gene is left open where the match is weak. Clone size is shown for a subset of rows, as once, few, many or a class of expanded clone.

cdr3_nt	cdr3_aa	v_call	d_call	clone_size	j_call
TGTGCCAGCAGTCAACATTATGGGTCGGGGAACACTGAAGCTTTCTTT	CASSQHYGSGNTEAFF	TRBV6-5	-	few	TRBJ1-1
TGCGCCAGCAGCCAGGGACAGAGCAATTCACCCCTCCACTTT	CASSQGQSNSPLHF	TRBV5-1	TRBD1	few	TRBJ1-6
TGTGCCAGCAGTGACGACAGGGTCGTGGAGACCCAGTACTTC	CASSDDRVVETQYF	TRBV2	TRBD1	-	TRBJ2-5
TGTGCCAGCAGTAGGGGACGCGGGGATCTGAACACTGAAGCTTTCTTT	CASSRGRGDLNTEAFF	TRBV6-5	-	-	TRBJ1-1
TGTGCCACCAGTGGTCTCCGACGGAGCGGGGGGGTCTACAATGAGCAGTTCTTC	CATSGLRRSGGVYNEQFF	TRBV24-1	TRBD2	few	TRBJ2-1
TGCGCCAGCAGCCCAACGCTCATGAACACTGAAGCTTTCTTT	CASSPTLMNTEAFF	TRBV5-1	-	few	TRBJ1-1
TGTGCCAGCAGGGCTACCGGGGGAAGCGAGCAGTTCTTC	CASRATGGSEQFF	TRBV6-6	-	few	TRBJ2-1
TGCGCCAGCAGCTTGGCCGAGTCGGAGGGGGCAGCTTTCTTT	CASSLAESEGAAFF	TRBV5-1	TRBD1	few	TRBJ1-1
TGTGCCAGCAGCTTAGTCGCTTTTGGCACCGGGGAGCTGTTTTTT	CASSLVAFGTGELFF	TRBV11-2	-	many	TRBJ2-2
TGTGCCAGCGGGACCGGGGGAGCCAAAAACATTCAGTACTTC	CASGTGGAKNIQYF	TRBV7-2	-	many	TRBJ2-4
TGCAGTGCTAGGGAGATAACGGGGGGTACGCAGTATTTT	CSAREITGGTQYF	TRBV20-1	TRBD2	few	TRBJ2-3
TGCAGTGCTTCTCTTAGCTCTGGAAACACCATATATTTT	CSASLSSGNTIYF	TRBV20-1	-	few	TRBJ1-3
TGCGCCAGCAGCCAATTATATCTCCTGAACACCGGGGAGCTGTTTTTT	CASSQLYLLNTGELFF	TRBV4-1	-	many	TRBJ2-2
TGTGCCAGCAGTTTACGCAGAGACTACGAGCAGTACTTC	CASSLRRDYEQYF	TRBV12-3/TRBV12-4	-	-	TRBJ2-7
TGTGCCAGCAGTTACGGAGGGGCAGGCAATCAGCCCCAGCATTTT	CASSYGGAGNQPQHF	TRBV6-5	-	few	TRBJ1-5
TGCAGTGCTTCACGAGGAACGGAGACCCAGTACTTC	CSASRGTETQYF	TRBV20-1	-	-	TRBJ2-5
TGTGCCAGCAGTTACATCGGGGACACCGGGGAGCTGTTTTTT	CASSYIGDTGELFF	TRBV6-5	-	-	TRBJ2-2